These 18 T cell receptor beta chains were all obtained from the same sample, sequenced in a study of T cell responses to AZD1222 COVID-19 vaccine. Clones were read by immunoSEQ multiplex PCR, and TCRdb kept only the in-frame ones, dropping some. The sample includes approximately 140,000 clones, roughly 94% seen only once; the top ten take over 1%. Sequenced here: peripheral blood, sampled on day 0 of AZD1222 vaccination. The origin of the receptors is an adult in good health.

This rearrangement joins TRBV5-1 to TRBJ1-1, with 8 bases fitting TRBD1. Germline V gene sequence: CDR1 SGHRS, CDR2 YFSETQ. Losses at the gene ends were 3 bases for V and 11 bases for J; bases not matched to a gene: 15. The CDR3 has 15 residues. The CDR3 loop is CASSYTGQENIEAFF. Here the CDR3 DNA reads TGCGCCAGCAGCTACACGGGACAGGAGAATATAGAGGCTTTCTTT.

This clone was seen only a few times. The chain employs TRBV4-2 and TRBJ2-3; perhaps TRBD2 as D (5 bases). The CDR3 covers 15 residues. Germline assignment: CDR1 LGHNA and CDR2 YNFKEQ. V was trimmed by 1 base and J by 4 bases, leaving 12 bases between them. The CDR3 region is CASSQVTGSPDTQYF. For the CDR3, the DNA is TGTGCCAGCAGCCAAGTTACGGGATCCCCAGATACGCAGTATTTT.

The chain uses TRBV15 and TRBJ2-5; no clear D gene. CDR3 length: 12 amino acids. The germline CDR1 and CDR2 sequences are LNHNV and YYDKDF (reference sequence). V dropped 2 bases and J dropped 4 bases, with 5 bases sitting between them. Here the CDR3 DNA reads TGTGCCACCAGCAGAATAGGAGAGACCCAGTACTTC. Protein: CATSRIGETQYF.

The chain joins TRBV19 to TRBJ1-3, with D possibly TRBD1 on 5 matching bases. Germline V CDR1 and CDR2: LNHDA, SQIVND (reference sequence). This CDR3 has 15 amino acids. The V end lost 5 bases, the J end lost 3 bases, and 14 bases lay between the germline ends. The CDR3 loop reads CASSSSTGFGNTIYF. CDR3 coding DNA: TGTGCCAGTAGTTCCTCAACAGGATTTGGAAACACCATATATTTT.

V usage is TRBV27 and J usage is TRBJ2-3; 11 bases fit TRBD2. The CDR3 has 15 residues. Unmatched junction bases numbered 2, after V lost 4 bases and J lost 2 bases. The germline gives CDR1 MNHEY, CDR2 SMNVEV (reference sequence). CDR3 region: CASSSLAGATDTQYF. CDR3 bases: TGTGCCAGCAGTTCACTAGCGGGAGCCACAGATACGCAGTATTTT.

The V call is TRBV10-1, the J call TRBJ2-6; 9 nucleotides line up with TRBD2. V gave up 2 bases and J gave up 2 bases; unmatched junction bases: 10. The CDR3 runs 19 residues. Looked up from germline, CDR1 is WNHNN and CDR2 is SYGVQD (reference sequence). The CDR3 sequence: CASSEGGVAGVPGANVLTF. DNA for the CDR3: TGCGCCAGCAGTGAGGGGGGGGTAGCGGGAGTTCCTGGGGCCAACGTCCTGACTTTC.

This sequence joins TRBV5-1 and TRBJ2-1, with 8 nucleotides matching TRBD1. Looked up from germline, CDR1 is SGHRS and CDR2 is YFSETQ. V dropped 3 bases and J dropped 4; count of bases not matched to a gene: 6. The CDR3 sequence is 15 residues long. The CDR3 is CASSWGTGVYNEQFF. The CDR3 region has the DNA TGCGCCAGCAGCTGGGGGACAGGTGTTTACAATGAGCAGTTCTTC.

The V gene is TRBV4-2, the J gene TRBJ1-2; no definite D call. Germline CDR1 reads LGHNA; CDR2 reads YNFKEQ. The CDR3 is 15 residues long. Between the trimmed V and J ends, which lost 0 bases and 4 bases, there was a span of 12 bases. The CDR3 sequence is CASSQEVRTLYGYTF. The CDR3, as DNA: TGTGCCAGCAGCCAAGAAGTTCGGACCCTCTATGGCTACACCTTC.

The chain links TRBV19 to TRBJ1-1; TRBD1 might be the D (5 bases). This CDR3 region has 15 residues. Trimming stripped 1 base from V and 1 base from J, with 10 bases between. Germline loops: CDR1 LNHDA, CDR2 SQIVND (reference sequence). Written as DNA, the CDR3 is TGTGCCAGTAGTATAGGGAGGGACGGGAACACTGAAGCTTTCTTT. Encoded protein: CASSIGRDGNTEAFF.

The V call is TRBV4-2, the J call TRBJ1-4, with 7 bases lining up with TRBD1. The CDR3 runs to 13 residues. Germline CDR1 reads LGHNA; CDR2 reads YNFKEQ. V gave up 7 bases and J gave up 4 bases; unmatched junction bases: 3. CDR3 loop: CASNRQGNEKLFF. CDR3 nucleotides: TGTGCCAGCAACCGACAGGGTAATGAAAAACTGTTTTTT.

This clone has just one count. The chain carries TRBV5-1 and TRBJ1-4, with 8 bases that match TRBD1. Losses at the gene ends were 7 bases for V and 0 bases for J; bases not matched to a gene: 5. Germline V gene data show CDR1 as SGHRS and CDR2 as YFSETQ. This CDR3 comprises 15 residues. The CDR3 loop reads CASSGGSTTNEKLFF. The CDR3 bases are TGCGCCAGCTCAGGGGGCTCAACAACTAATGAAAAACTGTTTTTT.

CDR3 bases: TGTGCCAGCAGCTTAGCGAGGACTAGTTACAATGAGCAGTTCTTC. It specifies CASSLARTSYNEQFF. The chain has TRBV7-8 and TRBJ2-1; 7 bases agree with TRBD2. V shed 0 bases, J shed 4 bases, and the junction held 3 bases outside the gene matches. This CDR3 region has 15 residues. Germline loops: CDR1 SGHVS, CDR2 FQNEAQ.

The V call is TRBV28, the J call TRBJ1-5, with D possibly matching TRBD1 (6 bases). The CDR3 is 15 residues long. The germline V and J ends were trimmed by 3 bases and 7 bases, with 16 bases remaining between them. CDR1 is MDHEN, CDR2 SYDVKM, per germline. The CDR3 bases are TGTGCCAGCAGTTTCTATAGCCCGGGGGCCCAGCCCCAGCATTTT. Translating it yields CASSFYSPGAQPQHF.

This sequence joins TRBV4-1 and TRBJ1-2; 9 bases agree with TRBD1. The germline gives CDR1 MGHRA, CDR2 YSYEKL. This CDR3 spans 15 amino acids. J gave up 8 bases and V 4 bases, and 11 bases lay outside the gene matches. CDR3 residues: CASSRVSGQGLGYTF. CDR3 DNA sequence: TGCGCCAGCAGCCGAGTCAGCGGACAGGGGTTGGGCTACACCTTC.

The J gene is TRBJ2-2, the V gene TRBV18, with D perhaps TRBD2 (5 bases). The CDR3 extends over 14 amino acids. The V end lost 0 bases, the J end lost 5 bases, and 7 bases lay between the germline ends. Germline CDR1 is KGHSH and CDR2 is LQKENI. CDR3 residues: CASSPPGVTGELFF. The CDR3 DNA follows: TGTGCCAGCTCACCACCGGGAGTTACCGGGGAGCTGTTTTTT.

CDR3 loop: CASSRSLVEPQHF. The CDR3 coding sequence is TGTGCCAGCAGCAGAAGTCTCGTCGAGCCCCAGCATTTT. The gene calls are TRBV7-2 and TRBJ1-5; D not resolved. The V gene lost 5 bases and the J gene lost 8 bases, with 13 bases spanning the gap. Germline lookup yields CDR1 SGHTA and CDR2 FQGNSA. CDR3 size: 13 residues.

CDR3 region: CASSKTTGAVYYGYTF. CDR3 sequence (DNA): TGTGCCAGCAGCAAAACCACGGGGGCCGTGTACTATGGCTACACCTTC. The chain uses TRBV7-9 and TRBJ1-2, with TRBD1 as a possible D gene (6 bases). This CDR3 spans 16 amino acids. Germline assignment: CDR1 SEHNR and CDR2 FQNEAQ (reference sequence). Trimming pared 5 bases from V and 3 bases from J, leaving 19 bases between.

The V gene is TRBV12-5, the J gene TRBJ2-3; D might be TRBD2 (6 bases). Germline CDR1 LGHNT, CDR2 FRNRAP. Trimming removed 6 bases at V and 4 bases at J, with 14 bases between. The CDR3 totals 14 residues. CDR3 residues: CASGPGLLADTQYF. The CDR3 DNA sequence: TGTGCTAGTGGCCCGGGACTCCTCGCAGATACGCAGTATTTT.